The 20 T cell receptor beta chains in this list originate from one sample, sequenced in a study of regulatory T cells in long-lasting Graves disease. Researchers made TCR beta libraries by using iRepertoire HTBI primers and running Arm-PCR on CDR3 regions. Each CDR3 protein is one row after TCRdb ran MiXCR on the multiplex PCR reads. The sample consists of a few hundred thousand distinct CDR3 sequences, roughly 18% of them appearing once. The time point is: newly diagnosed GD, antithyroid drugs for less than 3 months. Extracted RNA from PBMCs served as the source of the TCR library. These data were also filed under a second study, of T cells in Graves' hyperthyroidism and ophthalmopathy.

Material: peripheral blood mononuclear cells (PBMCs), obtained at new diagnosis, from a patient treated with antithyroid drugs. These receptors originate from a young woman with Graves disease.

The chain joins TRBV20-1 to TRBJ2-3; D remains unclear. Between the trimmed V and J ends, which lost 3 bases and 10 bases, there was a span of 14 bases. CDR1 DFQATT and CDR2 SNEGSKA come from the germline V gene (reference sequence). The CDR3 sequence is 12 residues long. CDR3 sequence (DNA): TGCAGTGCTAGCCCCCCACTCGAAGCGCAGTATTTT. Its translation is CSASPPLEAQYF.

The table lists this clonotype with many counts. This chain joins TRBV18 and TRBJ1-5; no reliable D call. Deletions cut 2 bases from V and 3 bases from J, with 5 bases between. Germline-derived CDR1 and CDR2 are KGHSH and LQKENI. The CDR3 covers 13 residues. The DNA for the CDR3 is TGTGCCAGCTCACCAACCGACAATCAGCCCCAGCATTTT. It encodes CASSPTDNQPQHF. Variable domain in full (rest from reference TRBV18 and TRBJ1-5): NAGVMQNPRHLVRRRGQEARLRCSPMKGHSHVYWYRQLPEEGLKFMVYLQKENIIDESGMPKERFSAEFPKEGPSILRIQQVVRGDSAAYFCASSPTDNQPQHFGDGTRLSIL.

The rearrangement links TRBV5-6 to TRBJ1-1, with 8 bases identical to TRBD1. V was clipped by 0 bases and J by 3 bases; unmatched bases: 10. The CDR3 is 17 amino acids. Germline CDR1 and CDR2: SGHDT and YYEEEE. The CDR3 DNA reads TGTGCCAGCAGCTTGGCCCTTGGCAGGGGGCGCGACACTGAAGCTTTCTTT. Translating gives CASSLALGRGRDTEAFF.

Comments on this clonotype: This likely traces to a read error, being one base from a far larger clone. The chain is built from TRBV5-6 and TRBJ2-3; possibly TRBD2 for D (7 bases). The J call is in doubt because the DNA end fits TRBJ2-7 better. Per germline, CDR1 SGHDT and CDR2 YYEEEE. The CDR3 spans 13 residues. CDR3 amino acids: CASSPWEGDEQYF. The CDR3 DNA sequence: TGTGCCAGCAGCCCCTGGGAGGGGGATGAGCAGTACTTC.

In its sample, this clonotype was seen many times. CDR3 sequence: CASSRGLALTYEQFF. As DNA, the CDR3 is TGTGCCAGCAGTCGAGGACTAGCCCTTACCTATGAGCAGTTCTTC. The chain is built from TRBV6-1 and TRBJ2-1, with TRBD2 matching 8 bases. This CDR3 region has 15 residues. CDR1 is MNHNS and CDR2 is SASEGT in the germline V gene. V lost 5 bases, J lost 8 bases, and 11 bases stayed unmatched.

This clonotype was seen at least ten times. V usage is TRBV20-1 and J usage is TRBJ1-2; D is ambiguous. The CDR3 extends over 12 amino acids. Germline CDR1 DFQATT, CDR2 SNEGSKA (reference sequence). DNA of the CDR3: TGCAGCGATCGGGTGACTAACTATGGCTACACCTTC. Translation gives CSDRVTNYGYTF.

This clonotype was seen ten or more times. The chain recombines TRBV24-1 with TRBJ1-2; D gene uncertain. V lost 4 bases and J lost 5, with 7 bases in between. The CDR3 covers 12 residues. Germline V gene lookup returns CDR1 KGHDR and CDR2 SFDVKD. CDR3 sequence reads: CATSEGSYGYTF. DNA of the CDR3: TGTGCCACCAGTGAGGGAAGTTATGGCTACACCTTC.

This clonotype was found many times. The V call is TRBV30, the J call TRBJ1-1; D ambiguous. The ends were cut back, 2 bases at V and 4 bases at J, with 11 bases in the middle. In germline, CDR1 is GTSNPN, CDR2 SVGIG (reference sequence). This CDR3 is built from 13 residues. This chain's CDR3 is CAWSHDRSTEAFF. CDR3 sequence (DNA): TGTGCCTGGAGTCACGACCGAAGCACTGAAGCTTTCTTT.

This clonotype was detected ten times or more. This sequence joins TRBV20-1 and TRBJ2-2; D is undetermined. The CDR3 spans 15 residues. Per the germline V gene, CDR1 is DFQATT and CDR2 is SNEGSKA (reference sequence). Trimming pared 2 bases from V and 1 base from J, leaving 11 bases between. CDR3 in amino acids: CSARQRTRNTGELFF. CDR3 in DNA: TGCAGTGCTAGACAAAGGACGAGGAACACCGGGGAGCTGTTTTTT.

At least ten counts were recorded for this clonotype. V gene TRBV9 combines with J gene TRBJ2-5; 10 bases line up with TRBD2. Germline CDR1 and CDR2: SGDLS and YYNGEE. The CDR3 covers 16 residues. V was pared by 3 bases and J by 5 bases, with 10 bases of the junction left unmatched. The CDR3 coding sequence is TGTGCCAGCAGCGCAGCTGGGCTAGCGGGAGTTGAGACCCAGTACTTC. Residues: CASSAAGLAGVETQYF.

To note about this clonotype: A much larger clone sits a single nucleotide away, making a read error possible. The V call is TRBV11-2, the J call TRBJ2-3; D uncertain. Germline CDR1 SGHAT, CDR2 FQNNGV. The ends were cut back, 1 base at V and 0 bases at J, with 5 bases in the middle. The CDR3 has 14 amino acids. Here the CDR3 DNA reads TGTGCCAGCAGCTTAGTGTGGAGCACAGATACGCAGTATTTT. It translates to CASSLVWSTDTQYF.

This clonotype was seen at least ten times. This chain's CDR3 is CASNQPSGVGNEQFF. The CDR3 DNA reads as TGTGCCAGCAACCAACCAAGCGGAGTAGGTAATGAGCAGTTCTTC. This chain joins TRBV2 and TRBJ2-1; D may be TRBD2 (5 bases). Trimming took 7 bases from V and 7 from J, leaving 20 bases between them. The germline gives CDR1 SNHLY, CDR2 FYNNEI. CDR3 length: 15 residues.

This clonotype was recorded once. The chain recombines TRBV14 with TRBJ1-6; 9 bases are shared with TRBD1. From germline, CDR1 is SGHDN and CDR2 FVKESK. The trim removed 4 bases at V and 8 bases at J, leaving 9 bases unmatched. The CDR3 covers 16 residues. The CDR3 DNA sequence: TGTGCCAGCAGCCTTCCCGGGACAGGGACGGATTCACCCCTCCACTTT. Its translation is CASSLPGTGTDSPLHF. The full variable domain, rest sourced from reference TRBV14 and TRBJ1-6, is EAGVTQFPSHSVIEKGQTVTLRCDPISGHDNLYWYRRVMGKEIKFLLHFVKESKQDESGMPNNRFLAERTGGTYSTLKVQPAELEDSGVYFCASSLPGTGTDSPLHFGNGTRLTVT.

V usage is TRBV5-4 and J usage is TRBJ1-2; D is unclear. CDR3 length: 12 amino acids. Between the trimmed V and J ends, which lost 2 bases and 7 bases, there was a span of 9 bases. The germline CDR1 and CDR2 sequences are SGHNT and YYREEE (reference sequence). The CDR3 loop reads CASSLQNLGYTF. CDR3 sequence (DNA): TGTGCCAGCAGCTTACAGAATCTTGGCTACACCTTC.

In this sample, this clonotype turned up a few times. The rearrangement uses TRBV4-1 and TRBJ1-3, with no clear D. V was pared by 1 base and J by 4 bases, with 11 bases between. Per the germline V gene, CDR1 is MGHRA and CDR2 is YSYEKL. This CDR3 is built from 15 residues. CDR3 region: CASSQATQSGNTIYF. In DNA, the CDR3 is TGCGCCAGCAGCCAAGCAACCCAGTCAGGAAACACCATATATTTT.

This sequence joins TRBV7-9 and TRBJ1-4, with a possible D match to TRBD1 (6 bases). The CDR3 loop spans 12 amino acids. V was trimmed by 7 bases and J by 5 bases, leaving 8 bases between them. Germline values: CDR1 SEHNR, CDR2 FQNEAQ (reference sequence). This CDR3 is CASIGQNEKLFF. The CDR3 nucleotides are TGTGCCAGCATCGGACAGAATGAAAAACTGTTTTTT. The whole variable domain, filled in from reference TRBV7-9 and TRBJ1-4, reads DTGVSQNPRHKITKRGQNVTFRCDPISEHNRLYWYRQTLGQGPEFLTYFQNEAQLEKSRLLSDRFSAERPKGSFSTLEIQRTEQGDSAMYLCASIGQNEKLFFGSGTQLSVL.

This clonotype was found many times. V and J are TRBV30 and TRBJ1-2; D perhaps matches TRBD1 (6 bases). The CDR3 sequence is 18 residues long. Germline V gives CDR1 GTSNPN, CDR2 SVGIG (reference sequence). V was clipped by 4 bases and J by 0 bases, with 24 bases between them. The CDR3 here is CAWIGREAGKGANYGYTF. The DNA for the CDR3 is TGTGCCTGGATCGGGCGGGAGGCAGGGAAGGGGGCTAACTATGGCTACACCTTC.

This clonotype was observed a handful of times. The chain carries TRBV6-1 and TRBJ2-7; 9 nucleotides align to TRBD1. The length of the CDR3 is 12 residues. The trim removed 6 bases at V and 5 bases at J, leaving 2 bases unmatched. The germline CDR1 and CDR2 sequences are MNHNS and SASEGT. The CDR3 region has the DNA TGTGCCAGCAGCGACAGGGGGAACGAGCAGTACTTC. The encoded protein is CASSDRGNEQYF.

This clonotype has only a few counts. A single base separates this from a much larger clone, so it may be a read error. The DNA is omitted, as the CDR3 cannot be located on it reliably, and the CDR3 follows TCRdb's listing. This chain uses TRBV24-1 with TRBJ1-5; the table calls TRBD1, which could not be checked here. Per germline, CDR1 KGHDR and CDR2 SFDVKD. Both ends counted, the CDR3 spans 15 residues. The CDR3 sequence: CATSVGTGTDQPRHF.

This clonotype occurred a few times. The rearrangement joins TRBV18 to TRBJ2-5; a weak D match, TRBD2 (6 bases). Germline-derived CDR1 and CDR2 are KGHSH and LQKENI. Trimming cost V 3 bases and J 4 bases, with 12 bases left between them. CDR3 size: 14 residues. The CDR3 nucleotides are TGTGCCAGCTCACCCTGGTCCGGGGGAGAGACCCAGTACTTC. It is translated as CASSPWSGGETQYF.